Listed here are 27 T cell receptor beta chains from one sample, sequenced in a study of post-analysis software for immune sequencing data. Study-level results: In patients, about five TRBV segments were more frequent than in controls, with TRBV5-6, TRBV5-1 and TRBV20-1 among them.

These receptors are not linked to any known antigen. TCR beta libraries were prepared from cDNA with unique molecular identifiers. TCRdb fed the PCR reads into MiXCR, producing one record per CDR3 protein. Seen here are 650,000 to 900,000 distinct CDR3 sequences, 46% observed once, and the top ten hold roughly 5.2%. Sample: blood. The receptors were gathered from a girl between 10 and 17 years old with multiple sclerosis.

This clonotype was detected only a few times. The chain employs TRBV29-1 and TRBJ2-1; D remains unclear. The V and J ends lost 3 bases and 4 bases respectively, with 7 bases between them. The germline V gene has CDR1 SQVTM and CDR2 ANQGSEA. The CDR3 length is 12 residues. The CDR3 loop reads CSVEAGYNEQFF. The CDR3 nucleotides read TGCAGCGTTGAGGCCGGGTACAATGAGCAGTTCTTC.

CDR3 DNA: TGTGCCAGCAGTTTGACGACAGGGGGCCGAAAAACTGAAGCTTTCTTT. Its protein product is CASSLTTGGRKTEAFF. The chain employs TRBV27 and TRBJ1-1; TRBD1 matches 10 bases. V lost 3 bases, J lost 5 bases, and 9 bases stayed unmatched. This CDR3 has 16 residues. Germline values: CDR1 MNHEY, CDR2 SMNVEV (reference sequence).

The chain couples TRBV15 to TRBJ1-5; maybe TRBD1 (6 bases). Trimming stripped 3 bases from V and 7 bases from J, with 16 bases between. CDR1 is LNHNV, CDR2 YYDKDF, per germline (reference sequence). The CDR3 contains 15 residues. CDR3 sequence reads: CATSSGTPLLQPQHF. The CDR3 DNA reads TGTGCCACCAGCAGCGGGACACCTCTGTTGCAGCCCCAGCATTTT.

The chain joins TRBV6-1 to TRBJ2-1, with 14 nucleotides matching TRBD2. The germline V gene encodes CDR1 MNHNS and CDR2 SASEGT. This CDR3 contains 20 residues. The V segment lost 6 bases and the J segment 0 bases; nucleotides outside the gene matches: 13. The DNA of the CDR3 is TGTGCCAGCAGACAAACCCCCGGGACTAGCGGGAGTCCCTCCTACAATGAGCAGTTCTTC. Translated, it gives CASRQTPGTSGSPSYNEQFF.

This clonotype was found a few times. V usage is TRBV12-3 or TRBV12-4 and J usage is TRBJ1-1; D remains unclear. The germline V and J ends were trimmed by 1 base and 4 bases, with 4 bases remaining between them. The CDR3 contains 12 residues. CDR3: CASSLVVTEAFF. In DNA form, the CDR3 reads TGTGCCAGCAGTTTAGTAGTCACTGAAGCTTTCTTT.

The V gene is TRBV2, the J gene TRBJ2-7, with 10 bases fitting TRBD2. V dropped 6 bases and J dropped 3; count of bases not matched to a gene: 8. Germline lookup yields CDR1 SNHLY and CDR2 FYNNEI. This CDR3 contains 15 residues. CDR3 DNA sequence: TGTGCCAGCAGGCCAAGCGGGAGGGCCTTCTACGAGCAGTACTTC. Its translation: CASRPSGRAFYEQYF.

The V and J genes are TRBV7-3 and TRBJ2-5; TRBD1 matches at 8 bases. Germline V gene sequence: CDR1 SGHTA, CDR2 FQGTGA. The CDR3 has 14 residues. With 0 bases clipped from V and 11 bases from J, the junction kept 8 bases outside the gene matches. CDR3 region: CASSLTSGGGEQYF. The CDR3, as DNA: TGTGCCAGCAGCTTAACGTCAGGGGGCGGAGAGCAGTACTTC.

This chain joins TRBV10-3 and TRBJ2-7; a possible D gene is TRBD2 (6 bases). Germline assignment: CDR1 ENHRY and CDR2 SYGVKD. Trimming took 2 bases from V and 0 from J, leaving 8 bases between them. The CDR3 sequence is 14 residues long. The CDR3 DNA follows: TGTGCCATCAGTGAGCGGGGGAGCTCCTACGAGCAGTACTTC. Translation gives CAISERGSSYEQYF.

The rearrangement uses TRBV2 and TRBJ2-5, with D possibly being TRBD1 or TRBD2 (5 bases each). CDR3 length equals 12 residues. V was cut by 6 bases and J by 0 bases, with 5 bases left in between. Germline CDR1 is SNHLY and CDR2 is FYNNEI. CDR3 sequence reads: CASRGDQETQYF. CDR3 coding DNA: TGTGCCAGCAGGGGGGACCAAGAGACCCAGTACTTC.

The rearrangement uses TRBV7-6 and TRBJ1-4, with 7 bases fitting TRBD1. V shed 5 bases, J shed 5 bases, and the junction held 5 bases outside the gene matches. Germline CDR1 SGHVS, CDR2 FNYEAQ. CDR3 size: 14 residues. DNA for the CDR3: TGTGCCAGCAGCCAGGGGGTGCGCAATGAAAAACTGTTTTTT. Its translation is CASSQGVRNEKLFF. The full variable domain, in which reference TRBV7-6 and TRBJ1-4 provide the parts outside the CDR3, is GAGVSQSPRYKVTKRGQDVALRCDPISGHVSLYWYRQALGQGPEFLTYFNYEAQQDKSGLPNDRFSAERPEGSISTLTIQRTEQRDSAMYRCASSQGVRNEKLFFGSGTQLSVL.

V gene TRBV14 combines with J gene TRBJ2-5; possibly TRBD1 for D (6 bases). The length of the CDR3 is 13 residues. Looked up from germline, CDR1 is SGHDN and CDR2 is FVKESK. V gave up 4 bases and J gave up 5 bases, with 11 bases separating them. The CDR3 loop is CASSPGVWETQYF. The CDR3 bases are TGTGCCAGCAGCCCAGGGGTTTGGGAGACCCAGTACTTC. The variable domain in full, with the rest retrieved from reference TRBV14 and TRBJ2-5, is EAGVTQFPSHSVIEKGQTVTLRCDPISGHDNLYWYRRVMGKEIKFLLHFVKESKQDESGMPNNRFLAERTGGTYSTLKVQPAELEDSGVYFCASSPGVWETQYFGPGTRLLVL.

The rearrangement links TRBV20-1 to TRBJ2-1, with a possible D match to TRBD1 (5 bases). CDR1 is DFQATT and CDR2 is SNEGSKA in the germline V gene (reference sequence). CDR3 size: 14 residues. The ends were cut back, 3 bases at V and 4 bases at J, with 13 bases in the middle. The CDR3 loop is CSASGDRYYNEQFF. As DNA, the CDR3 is TGCAGTGCTAGTGGCGACAGATATTACAATGAGCAGTTCTTC.

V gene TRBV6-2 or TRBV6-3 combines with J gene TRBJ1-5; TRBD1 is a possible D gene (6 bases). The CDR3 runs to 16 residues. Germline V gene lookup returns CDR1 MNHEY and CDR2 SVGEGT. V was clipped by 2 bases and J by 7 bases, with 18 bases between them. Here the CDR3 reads CASSYNAQGRRQPQHF. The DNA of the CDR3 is TGTGCCAGCAGTTACAATGCCCAGGGGAGGCGACAGCCCCAGCATTTT.

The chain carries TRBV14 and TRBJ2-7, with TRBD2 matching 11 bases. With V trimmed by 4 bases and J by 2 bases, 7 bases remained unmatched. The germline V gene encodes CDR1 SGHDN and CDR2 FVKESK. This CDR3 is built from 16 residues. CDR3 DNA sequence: TGTGCCAGCAGCCTTATAGCGGGAGGGCCCCCCTACGAGCAGTACTTC. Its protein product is CASSLIAGGPPYEQYF.

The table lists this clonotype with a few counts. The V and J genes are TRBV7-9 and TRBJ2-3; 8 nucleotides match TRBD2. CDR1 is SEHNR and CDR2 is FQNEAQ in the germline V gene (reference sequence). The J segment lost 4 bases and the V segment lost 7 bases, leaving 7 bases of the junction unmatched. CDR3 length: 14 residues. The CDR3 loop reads CASTAGVSADTQYF. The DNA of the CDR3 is TGTGCCAGCACAGCGGGAGTTAGTGCAGATACGCAGTATTTT.

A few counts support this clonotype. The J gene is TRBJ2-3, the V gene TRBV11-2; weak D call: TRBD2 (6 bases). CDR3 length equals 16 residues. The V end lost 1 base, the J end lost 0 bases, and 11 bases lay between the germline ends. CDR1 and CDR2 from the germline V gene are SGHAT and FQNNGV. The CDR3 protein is CASSLAWGTSTDTQYF. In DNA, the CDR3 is TGTGCCAGCAGCTTAGCTTGGGGGACTAGCACAGATACGCAGTATTTT.

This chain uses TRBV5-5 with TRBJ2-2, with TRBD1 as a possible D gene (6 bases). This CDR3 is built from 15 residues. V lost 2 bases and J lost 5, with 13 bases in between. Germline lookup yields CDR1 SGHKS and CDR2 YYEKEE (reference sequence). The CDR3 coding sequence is TGTGCCAGCAGCTTAATGGACAGTGCGACCGGGGAGCTGTTTTTT. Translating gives CASSLMDSATGELFF.

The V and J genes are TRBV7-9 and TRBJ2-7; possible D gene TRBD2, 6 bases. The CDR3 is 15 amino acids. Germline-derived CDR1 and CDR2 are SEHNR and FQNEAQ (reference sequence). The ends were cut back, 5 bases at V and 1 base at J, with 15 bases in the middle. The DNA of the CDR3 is TGTGCCAGCAGCCCCTTCTTGGGGGGATCCTACGAGCAGTACTTC. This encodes CASSPFLGGSYEQYF.

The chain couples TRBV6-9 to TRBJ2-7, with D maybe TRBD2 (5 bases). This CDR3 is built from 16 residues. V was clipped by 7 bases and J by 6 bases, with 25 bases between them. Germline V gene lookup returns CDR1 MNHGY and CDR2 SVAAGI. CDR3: CASNWRIQGSRCEQYF. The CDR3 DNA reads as TGTGCCAGCAATTGGAGGATCCAAGGCTCACGCTGCGAGCAGTACTTC.

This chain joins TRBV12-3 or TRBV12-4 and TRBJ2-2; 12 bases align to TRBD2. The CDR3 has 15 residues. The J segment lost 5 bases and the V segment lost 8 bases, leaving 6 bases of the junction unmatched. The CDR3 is CASRLAGGMTGELFF. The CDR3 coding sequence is TGTGCCAGCCGCCTAGCGGGAGGGATGACCGGGGAGCTGTTTTTT.

Here the CDR3 reads CSAIDLAQRSYNEQFF. The CDR3 DNA is TGCAGTGCCATAGATCTAGCGCAACGCTCCTACAATGAGCAGTTCTTC. The V and J genes are TRBV20-1 and TRBJ2-1, with D possibly matching TRBD2 (6 bases). V lost 6 bases and J 0 bases, leaving 18 bases between the germline ends. Germline V CDR1 and CDR2: DFQATT, SNEGSKA (reference sequence). CDR3 size: 16 residues.

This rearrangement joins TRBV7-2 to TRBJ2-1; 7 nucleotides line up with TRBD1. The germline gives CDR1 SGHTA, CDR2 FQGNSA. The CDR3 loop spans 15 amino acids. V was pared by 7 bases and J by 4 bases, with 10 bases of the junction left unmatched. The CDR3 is CASIGGGQNYNEQFF. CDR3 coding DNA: TGTGCCAGCATCGGTGGGGGACAGAATTACAATGAGCAGTTCTTC.

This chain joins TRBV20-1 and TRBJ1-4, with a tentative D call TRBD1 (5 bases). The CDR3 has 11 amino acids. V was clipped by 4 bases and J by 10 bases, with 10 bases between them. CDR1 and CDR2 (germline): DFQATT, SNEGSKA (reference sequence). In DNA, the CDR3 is TGCAGTGCTACAGGGACCGGAAAACTGTTTTTT. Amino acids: CSATGTGKLFF.

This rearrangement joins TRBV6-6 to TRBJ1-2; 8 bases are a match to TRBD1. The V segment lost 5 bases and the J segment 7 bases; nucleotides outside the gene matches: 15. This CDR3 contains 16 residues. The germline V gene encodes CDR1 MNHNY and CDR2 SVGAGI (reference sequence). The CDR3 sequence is CASSRAGQGDFGGYTF. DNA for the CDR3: TGTGCCAGCAGTCGGGCCGGACAGGGTGATTTTGGTGGCTACACCTTC.

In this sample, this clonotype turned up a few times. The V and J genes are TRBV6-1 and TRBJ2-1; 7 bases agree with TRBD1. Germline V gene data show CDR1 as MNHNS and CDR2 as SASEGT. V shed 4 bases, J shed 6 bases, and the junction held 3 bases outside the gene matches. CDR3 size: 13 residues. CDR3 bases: TGTGCCAGCAGTGGACAGGGCAGCAATGAGCAGTTCTTC. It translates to CASSGQGSNEQFF.

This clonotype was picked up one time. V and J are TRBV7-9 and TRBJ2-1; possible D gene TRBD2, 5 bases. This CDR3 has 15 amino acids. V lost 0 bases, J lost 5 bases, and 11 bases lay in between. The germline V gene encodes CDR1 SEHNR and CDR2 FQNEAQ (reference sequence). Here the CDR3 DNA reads TGTGCCAGCAGCTTAGCCGAGGCCGGGGACAATGAGCAGTTCTTC. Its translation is CASSLAEAGDNEQFF.

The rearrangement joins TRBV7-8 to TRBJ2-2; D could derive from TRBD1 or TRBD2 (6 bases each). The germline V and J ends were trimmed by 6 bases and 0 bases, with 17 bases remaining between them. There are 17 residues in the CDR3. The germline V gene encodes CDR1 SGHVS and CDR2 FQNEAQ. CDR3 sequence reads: CASRRLGGRTNTGELFF. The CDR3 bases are TGTGCCAGCAGGCGTCTCGGGGGCAGAACGAACACCGGGGAGCTGTTTTTT.